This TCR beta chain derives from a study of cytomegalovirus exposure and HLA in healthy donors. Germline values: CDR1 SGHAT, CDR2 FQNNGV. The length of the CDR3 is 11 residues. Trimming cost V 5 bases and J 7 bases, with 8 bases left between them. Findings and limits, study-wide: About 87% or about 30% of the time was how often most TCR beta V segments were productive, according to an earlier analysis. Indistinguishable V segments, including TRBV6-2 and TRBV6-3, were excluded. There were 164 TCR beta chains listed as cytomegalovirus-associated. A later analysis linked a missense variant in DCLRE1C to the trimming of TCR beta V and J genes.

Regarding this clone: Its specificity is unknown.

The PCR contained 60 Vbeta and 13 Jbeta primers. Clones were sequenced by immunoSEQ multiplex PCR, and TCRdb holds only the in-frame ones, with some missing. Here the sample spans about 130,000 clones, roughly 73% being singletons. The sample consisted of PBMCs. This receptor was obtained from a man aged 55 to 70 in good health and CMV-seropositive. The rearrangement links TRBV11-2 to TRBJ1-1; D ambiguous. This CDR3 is CASSLLREAFF. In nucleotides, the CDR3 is TGTGCCAGCAGCCTCCTTCGTGAAGCTTTCTTT.